This T cell receptor beta chain was sequenced for a study of T cell responses to AZD1222 COVID-19 vaccine. Study-wide context: Second-dose intervals near 4 or 12 weeks were combined.

The assay was immunoSEQ multiplex PCR, and TCRdb's table has in-frame clones only and misses some. Seen here are some 83,000 clones, around 90% observed once, and the top ten hold more than 5%. The CDR3 is 17 residues long. Trimming took 2 bases from V and 4 from J; bases not matched to a gene: 7. Germline CDR1 reads LNHNV; CDR2 reads YYDKDF (reference sequence). Findings and limits, study-wide: Breadth and depth of Spike-specific TCRs rose after two AZD1222 doses. Just a handful of people given AZD1222 tested seropositive at baseline. Donors, mostly white British, included more females; clonal diversity was possibly underestimated.

As for this clone: The target antigen is unknown.

This TCR derives from an adult in good health. The material sequenced was peripheral blood, taken on day 0 of AZD1222 vaccination. The V gene is TRBV15, the J gene TRBJ2-5, with 13 bases lining up with TRBD2. CDR3 residues: CATSRYTSGGAGETQYF. The CDR3 DNA reads as TGTGCCACCAGCAGATATACTAGCGGGGGGGCGGGAGAGACCCAGTACTTC.